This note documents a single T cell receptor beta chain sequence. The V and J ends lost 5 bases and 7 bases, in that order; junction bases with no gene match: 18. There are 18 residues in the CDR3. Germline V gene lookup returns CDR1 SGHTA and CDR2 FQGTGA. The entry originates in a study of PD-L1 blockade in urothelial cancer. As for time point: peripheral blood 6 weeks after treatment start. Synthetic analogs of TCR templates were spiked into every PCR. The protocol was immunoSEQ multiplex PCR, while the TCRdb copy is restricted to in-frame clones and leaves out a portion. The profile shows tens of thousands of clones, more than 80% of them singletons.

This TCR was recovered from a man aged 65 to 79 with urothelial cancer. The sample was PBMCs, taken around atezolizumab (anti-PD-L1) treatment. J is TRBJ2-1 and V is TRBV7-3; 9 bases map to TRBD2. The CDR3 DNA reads TGTGCCAGCAGCACAGCTCAATTAGCGGGAGTTAGTGCGAATGAGCAGTTCTTC. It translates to CASSTAQLAGVSANEQFF.